The 13 T cell receptor beta chains in this list originate from one sample, sequenced in a study of cytomegalovirus exposure and HLA in healthy donors. Primers: 60 Vbeta forward and 13 Jbeta reverse. Libraries were prepared by immunoSEQ multiplex PCR; TCRdb keeps only in-frame clonotypes and omits some of them. This repertoire includes some 180,000 clones. Material for sequencing was PBMCs. The receptors were sampled from a man under 40 in good health and CMV-seronegative.

The rearrangement links TRBV6-6 to TRBJ1-6, with TRBD1 as a possible D gene (6 bases). CDR1 is MNHNY and CDR2 is SVGAGI in the germline V gene (reference sequence). CDR3 length: 15 amino acids. Trimming cost V 2 bases and J 5 bases, with 10 bases left between them. CDR3 DNA: TGTGCCAGCAGTTACAAACGGACAGATAATTCACCCCTCCACTTT. Protein sequence: CASSYKRTDNSPLHF.

V gene TRBV13 combines with J gene TRBJ2-7, with TRBD1 identical over 7 bases. V gave up 6 bases and J gave up 9 bases; unmatched junction bases: 11. Germline V gives CDR1 PRHDT, CDR2 FYEKMQ (reference sequence). This CDR3 spans 13 amino acids. The CDR3 DNA reads as TGTGCCAGCAGAGGTAACACAAGACAGGGGCAGTACTTC. Protein product: CASRGNTRQGQYF.

The chain couples TRBV19 to TRBJ1-1; no firm D call. The CDR3 has 15 amino acids. Trimming removed 1 base at V and 0 bases at J, with 9 bases between. CDR1 is LNHDA and CDR2 is SQIVND in the germline V gene (reference sequence). CDR3 DNA: TGTGCCAGTAGTATAGGCGGCAGATTGAACACTGAAGCTTTCTTT. It codes for CASSIGGRLNTEAFF.

The chain has TRBV7-2 and TRBJ2-7, with a weak D call TRBD2 (6 bases). V was cut by 5 bases and J by 7 bases, with 18 bases left in between. Germline V CDR1 and CDR2: SGHTA, FQGNSA. This CDR3 has 14 amino acids. CDR3 DNA: TGTGCCAGCAGCATTGACCCCGGGGGAGAAGAGCAGTACTTC. It translates to CASSIDPGGEEQYF.

The rearrangement links TRBV5-1 to TRBJ2-7; tentatively, D is TRBD1 (5 bases). This CDR3 region has 13 residues. Trimming cost V 0 bases and J 6 bases, with 10 bases left between them. Looked up from germline, CDR1 is SGHRS and CDR2 is YFSETQ. CDR3 nucleotide sequence: TGCGCCAGCAGCTTGGAACAGGTTGGCGAGCAGTACTTC. Translating gives CASSLEQVGEQYF.

The rearrangement uses TRBV5-4 and TRBJ1-3; D gene ambiguous. Germline-derived CDR1 and CDR2 are SGHNT and YYREEE (reference sequence). V lost 1 base to trimming and J lost 4 bases, with 9 bases between them. This CDR3 has 14 amino acids. In DNA, the CDR3 is TGTGCCAGCAGCTTGCCCGGTGCGGGAAACACCATATATTTT. Translation gives CASSLPGAGNTIYF.

This rearrangement joins TRBV5-1 to TRBJ2-2; 14 positions agree with TRBD2. The CDR3 consists of 18 residues. Per germline, CDR1 SGHRS and CDR2 YFSETQ. J gave up 3 bases and V 4 bases, and 8 bases lay outside the gene matches. The DNA for the CDR3 is TGCGCCAGCAGCCAAACCGGGACTAGCGGGAGATACACCGGGGAGCTGTTTTTT. The encoded protein is CASSQTGTSGRYTGELFF.

The rearrangement links TRBV19 to TRBJ2-7, with 8 positions matching TRBD2. The germline gives CDR1 LNHDA, CDR2 SQIVND (reference sequence). Germline trimming cut 10 bases from V and 3 bases from J; bases unmatched to any gene: 14. CDR3 length: 15 amino acids. The CDR3 loop reads CATSPIAGLSYEQYF. In DNA form, the CDR3 reads TGTGCCACCTCTCCCATAGCGGGGTTAAGCTACGAGCAGTACTTC.

The chain combines TRBV10-3 with TRBJ2-2, with a possible D match to TRBD2 (6 bases). CDR3 length: 16 amino acids. The V end was cut by 0 bases, the J end by 3 bases, with 11 bases between. Germline CDR1 and CDR2: ENHRY and SYGVKD. The CDR3 DNA is TGTGCCATCAGTGAGTCACGGGGGTCGGACACCGGGGAGCTGTTTTTT. It specifies CAISESRGSDTGELFF.

This chain links TRBV14 with TRBJ2-3, with TRBD2 identical over 7 bases. Trimming cost V 3 bases and J 0 bases; bases outside gene matches: 12. CDR3 length: 18 amino acids. Looked up from germline, CDR1 is SGHDN and CDR2 is FVKESK. DNA for the CDR3: TGTGCCAGCAGCCACAGGGTTGGAGCGGGGATAAGCACAGATACGCAGTATTTT. Its translation: CASSHRVGAGISTDTQYF.

The V call is TRBV30, the J call TRBJ1-2; D possibly corresponds to TRBD1 (6 bases). The CDR3 totals 13 residues. The ends were cut back, 0 bases at V and 4 bases at J, with 9 bases in the middle. Germline assignment: CDR1 GTSNPN and CDR2 SVGIG (reference sequence). The CDR3 nucleotides are TGTGCCTGGAGTGTAACAGGGACCTATGGCTACACCTTC. Residues: CAWSVTGTYGYTF.

The V call is TRBV11-3, the J call TRBJ2-3, with 8 bases aligning to TRBD1. The ends lost 4 bases at V and 3 bases at J; junction bases unmatched: 6. CDR1 SGHNT and CDR2 YENEEA come from the germline V gene. The CDR3 runs to 15 residues. The CDR3 sequence: CASSSGQGRTDTQYF. In nucleotides, the CDR3 is TGTGCCAGCAGCTCTGGACAGGGAAGGACAGATACGCAGTATTTT.

The chain has TRBV5-1 and TRBJ1-3; D possibly corresponds to TRBD1 (5 bases). Trimming took 0 bases from V and 2 from J, leaving 15 bases between them. The CDR3 contains 17 residues. CDR1 and CDR2 from the germline V gene are SGHRS and YFSETQ. The CDR3 DNA reads as TGCGCCAGCAGCTTGGAACTCGGACAAATTCCTGGAAACACCATATATTTT. This translates into CASSLELGQIPGNTIYF. The full variable domain, rest sourced from reference TRBV5-1 and TRBJ1-3, is KAGVTQTPRYLIKTRGQQVTLSCSPISGHRSVSWYQQTPGQGLQFLFEYFSETQRNKGNFPGRFSGRQFSNSRSEMNVSTLELGDSALYLCASSLELGQIPGNTIYFGEGSWLTVV.